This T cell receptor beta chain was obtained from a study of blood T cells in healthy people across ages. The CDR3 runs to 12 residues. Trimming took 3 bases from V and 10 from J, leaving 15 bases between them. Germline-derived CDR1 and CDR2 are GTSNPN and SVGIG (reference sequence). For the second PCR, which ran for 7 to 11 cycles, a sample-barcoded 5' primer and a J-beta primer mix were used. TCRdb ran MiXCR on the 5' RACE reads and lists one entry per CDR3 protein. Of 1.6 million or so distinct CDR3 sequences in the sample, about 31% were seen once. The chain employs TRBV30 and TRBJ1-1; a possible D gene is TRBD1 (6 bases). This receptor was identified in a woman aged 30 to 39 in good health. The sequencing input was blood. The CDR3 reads CAWRGQPEGAFF. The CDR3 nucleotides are TGTGCCTGGAGAGGACAGCCGGAGGGAGCTTTCTTT. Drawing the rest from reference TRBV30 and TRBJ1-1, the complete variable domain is SQTIHQWPATLVQPVGSPLSLECTVEGTSNPNLYWYRQAAGRGLQLLFYSVGIGQISSEVPQNLSASRPQDRQFILSSKKLLLSDSGFYLCAWRGQPEGAFFGQGTRLTVV.